Each of the 24 T cell receptor beta chains below was sequenced from the same sample in a study of CD8+CD57+ T cells in acquired aplastic anemia. Genomic DNA, serving as template, underwent TCR beta VDJ and CDR3 profiling. Each CDR3 protein gets one entry after TCRdb re-called the reads with MiXCR. Of under 200,000 distinct CDR3 sequences listed, roughly 64% are singletons. Sequencing was done on a sample of sorted CD4+, CD8+, or CD8+CD57+ T cells (not recorded which) from PBMCs. The receptors were gathered from a human donor with severe aplastic anemia or a healthy control (not recorded which).

V is TRBV7-9 and J is TRBJ2-2; D remains unclear. Trimming shortened V by 3 bases and J by 7 bases, and 12 bases separated the two germline ends. Germline V lookup: CDR1 SEHNR, CDR2 FQNEAQ (reference sequence). CDR3 length: 14 amino acids. CDR3 residues: CASSFFFSGGELFF. CDR3 in DNA: TGTGCCAGCAGCTTCTTCTTCTCGGGCGGGGAGCTGTTTTTT.

The V gene is TRBV12-5, the J gene TRBJ2-1; D gene unclear. From germline, CDR1 is LGHNT and CDR2 FRNRAP. The CDR3 sequence is 13 residues long. CDR3 sequence: CAILRAFNNEQFF. For the CDR3, the DNA is TGTGCCATCCTCCGGGCATTCAACAATGAGCAGTTCTTC. Supplemented by reference TRBV12-5 and TRBJ2-1, the full variable domain reads DARVTQTPRHKVTEMGQEVTMRCQPILGHNTVFWYRQTMMQGLELLAYFRNRAPLDDSGMPKDRFSAEMPDATLATLKIQPSEPRDSAVYFCAILRAFNNEQFFGPGTRLTVL.

The chain couples TRBV20-1 to TRBJ1-1; maybe TRBD1 (6 bases). Germline-derived CDR1 and CDR2 are DFQATT and SNEGSKA (reference sequence). This CDR3 has 13 residues. V was trimmed by 7 bases and J by 0 bases, leaving 12 bases between them. CDR3 in DNA: TGCAGTGAAGAGGGGGGGATGAACACTGAAGCTTTCTTT. This translates into CSEEGGMNTEAFF.

The table lists this clonotype with a few counts. This rearrangement joins TRBV20-1 to TRBJ2-5; the D is unclear. The length of the CDR3 is 12 residues. Trimming took 0 bases from V and 7 from J, leaving 9 bases between them. Germline V gene data show CDR1 as DFQATT and CDR2 as SNEGSKA (reference sequence). CDR3 residues: CSARDLSTTQYF. The CDR3 bases are TGCAGTGCTAGAGATCTGAGCACGACCCAGTACTTC.

The gene calls are TRBV24-1 and TRBJ1-2, with 7 bases identical to TRBD1. With 4 bases clipped from V and 8 bases from J, the junction kept 3 bases outside the gene matches. Germline assignment: CDR1 KGHDR and CDR2 SFDVKD. The CDR3 is 12 residues long. DNA for the CDR3: TGTGCCACCAGTGAGTGGACAGGAGGCTACACCTTC. It yields the protein CATSEWTGGYTF.

This chain joins TRBV19 and TRBJ2-7; D is undetermined. The germline gives CDR1 LNHDA, CDR2 SQIVND (reference sequence). Trimming removed 6 bases from V and 0 bases from J, with 15 bases in between. The CDR3 has 15 residues. The CDR3 is CASSVYKNISYEQYV. CDR3 bases: TGTGCCAGTAGCGTCTATAAGAACATCTCCTACGAGCAGTACGTC.

The gene calls are TRBV6-1 and TRBJ2-3, with 10 bases identical to TRBD1. V trimming: 5 bases; J trimming: 5 bases; junction bases outside the gene matches: 10. Germline V gene data show CDR1 as MNHNS and CDR2 as SASEGT. The CDR3 extends over 16 amino acids. CDR3 in DNA: TGTGCCAGCAGTTACGGACAGGGGGAAACAAAAGATACGCAGTATTTT. Its protein product is CASSYGQGETKDTQYF.

The chain joins TRBV2 to TRBJ2-7, with TRBD1 identical over 8 bases. In germline, CDR1 is SNHLY, CDR2 FYNNEI. The CDR3 is made up of 12 amino acids. The CDR3 loop reads CAEGQGADEQYF. CDR3 in DNA: TGTGCGGAGGGGCAGGGGGCCGACGAGCAGTACTTC.

The V and J genes are TRBV10-3 and TRBJ2-3, with D possibly matching TRBD2 (5 bases). The CDR3 consists of 15 residues. In germline, CDR1 is ENHRY, CDR2 SYGVKD. With 2 bases removed from V and 4 bases from J, the gap between germline ends came to 13 bases. The CDR3: CAISETAAAADTQYF. The CDR3, as DNA: TGTGCCATCAGTGAGACGGCAGCGGCCGCAGATACGCAGTATTTT.

This clonotype was counted many times. This rearrangement joins TRBV6-2 or TRBV6-3 to TRBJ1-1; D is undetermined. The V end lost 0 bases, the J end lost 4 bases, and 9 bases lay between the germline ends. The length of the CDR3 is 14 residues. Germline lookup yields CDR1 MNHEY and CDR2 SVGEGT. The CDR3 spells CASSYSAAATEAFF. CDR3 coding DNA: TGTGCCAGCAGTTACTCGGCGGCGGCCACTGAAGCTTTCTTT.

The chain uses TRBV24-1 and TRBJ2-1, with a tentative D call TRBD1 (6 bases). Germline V gene data show CDR1 as KGHDR and CDR2 as SFDVKD. Deletions cut 2 bases from V and 4 bases from J, with 11 bases between. This CDR3 spans 15 amino acids. The CDR3 sequence is CATSDSRQVYNEQFF. The CDR3 DNA reads TGTGCCACCAGTGATTCCAGACAGGTATACAATGAGCAGTTCTTC.

At least ten counts were recorded for this clonotype. V usage is TRBV5-5 and J usage is TRBJ2-2; D is ambiguous. The CDR3 spans 14 residues. V lost 0 bases, J lost 3 bases, and 6 bases lay in between. Germline lookup yields CDR1 SGHKS and CDR2 YYEKEE (reference sequence). The chain's CDR3 is CASSLGTDTGELFF. CDR3 sequence (DNA): TGTGCCAGCAGCTTGGGCACGGACACCGGGGAGCTGTTTTTT.

The rearrangement uses TRBV20-1 and TRBJ2-7, with 8 bases lining up with TRBD1. The length of the CDR3 is 17 residues. V dropped 6 bases and J dropped 0; count of bases not matched to a gene: 16. From germline, CDR1 is DFQATT and CDR2 SNEGSKA (reference sequence). The DNA for the CDR3 is TGCAGTGCCCGCATCGGACAGGGCGGCATCCTCTCCTACGAGCAGTACTTC. It specifies CSARIGQGGILSYEQYF.

This clonotype has a count of ten or more. V usage is TRBV6-5 and J usage is TRBJ1-2; 9 nucleotides match TRBD1. Trimming removed 1 base from V and 2 bases from J; junction bases left unmatched: 5. The CDR3 loop spans 16 amino acids. Germline V gene sequence: CDR1 MNHEY, CDR2 SVGAGI. CDR3 region: CASSYFRTGANYGYTF. As DNA, the CDR3 is TGTGCCAGCAGTTACTTTCGGACAGGGGCCAACTATGGCTACACCTTC.

This chain joins TRBV7-7 and TRBJ2-7, with D perhaps assigned TRBD1 or TRBD2 (6 bases each). Germline V gene lookup returns CDR1 SSHAT and CDR2 FNYEAQ (reference sequence). V lost 5 bases, J lost 3 bases, and 14 bases lay in between. This CDR3 has 14 residues. CDR3 DNA: TGTGCCAGCAGCCCGAGGGGGGATGGCTACGAGCAGTACTTC. Translation gives CASSPRGDGYEQYF. Full variable domain (rest looked up from reference TRBV7-7 and TRBJ2-7): GAGVSQSPRYKVTKRGQDVTLRCDPISSHATLYWYQQALGQGPEFLTYFNYEAQPDKSGLPSDRFSAERPEGSISTLTIQRTEQRDSAMYRCASSPRGDGYEQYFGPGTRLTVT.

This clonotype has only one observation. This chain connects TRBV5-1 to TRBJ2-5; D unresolved. The CDR3 loop spans 14 amino acids. The V gene lost 0 bases and the J gene lost 2 bases, with 8 bases spanning the gap. The germline CDR1 and CDR2 sequences are SGHRS and YFSETQ. The CDR3 sequence is CASSLGSQQETQYF. CDR3 DNA: TGCGCCAGCAGCTTGGGGAGCCAGCAAGAGACCCAGTACTTC.

The chain links TRBV2 to TRBJ2-1; unclear D gene. The CDR3 runs 14 residues. The germline gives CDR1 SNHLY, CDR2 FYNNEI. Trimming left V 6 bases short and J 2 bases short, with 11 bases between. CDR3 in amino acids: CASRVGRTYNEQFF. CDR3 sequence (DNA): TGTGCCAGCAGGGTGGGCCGCACCTACAATGAGCAGTTCTTC.

CDR3 nucleotide sequence: TGTGCCAGCAGCTTATCCGGACAGGGCTACGAGCAGTACTTC. This sequence encodes CASSLSGQGYEQYF. The chain employs TRBV11-3 and TRBJ2-7, with 8 positions matching TRBD1. The CDR3 runs 14 residues. V trimming: 2 bases; J trimming: 3 bases; junction bases outside the gene matches: 3. CDR1 SGHNT and CDR2 YENEEA come from the germline V gene.

To note about this clonotype: The junction does not match germline at one end; this may be a read error. The gene calls are TRBV4-2 and TRBJ2-3; the D is unclear. The CDR3 runs 10 residues. Germline CDR1 and CDR2: LGHNA and YNFKEQ. For the CDR3, the DNA is TGTGCCAGCAGCCAAGGAACCTTCCACTTT. It specifies CASSQGTFHF.

This sequence joins TRBV29-1 and TRBJ2-2, with a possible D match to TRBD1 (5 bases). The CDR3 has 11 amino acids. Germline CDR1 and CDR2: SQVTM and ANQGSEA. The V end was cut by 4 bases, the J end by 6 bases, with 6 bases between. The DNA for the CDR3 is TGCAGCGTTGCAGGGCCCGGGGAGCTGTTTTTT. This codes for CSVAGPGELFF.

The chain has TRBV5-6 and TRBJ2-5; 8 bases align to TRBD2. This CDR3 is 14 amino acids long. Per the germline V gene, CDR1 is SGHDT and CDR2 is YYEEEE. After removal of 2 bases from V and 9 bases from J, the junction contained 9 bases not matched to a gene. In DNA, the CDR3 is TGTGCCAGCAGCTTAGCGGGGGCTAGTTCCCCCCAGTACTTC. Protein: CASSLAGASSPQYF.

This clonotype was seen at least ten times. The V and J genes are TRBV6-5 and TRBJ2-3; either TRBD1 or TRBD2 may fit D (5 bases each). CDR3 length: 12 residues. The germline V gene encodes CDR1 MNHEY and CDR2 SVGAGI. The V and J ends lost 4 bases and 6 bases respectively, with 8 bases between them. The CDR3 sequence: CASSSGLDTQYF. CDR3 nucleotides: TGTGCCAGCAGTTCGGGGCTCGATACGCAGTATTTT.

The rearrangement uses TRBV10-3 and TRBJ2-3; the match to TRBD2 covers 8 bases. The germline V gene encodes CDR1 ENHRY and CDR2 SYGVKD. The CDR3 runs 15 residues. Trimming at V came to 3 bases and at J to 4 bases, leaving 6 bases not matched to a gene. The DNA for the CDR3 is TGTGCCATCAGTGAAAGCGGGAGCTGGGCAGATACGCAGTATTTT. Its protein product is CAISESGSWADTQYF.

This clonotype was detected ten times or more. J is TRBJ2-1 and V is TRBV7-3, with unresolved D. Trimming left V 0 bases short and J 5 bases short, with 8 bases between. CDR1 and CDR2 from the germline V gene are SGHTA and FQGTGA. The CDR3 spans 14 residues. The CDR3 is CASSLTLGNNEQFF. The CDR3 DNA follows: TGTGCCAGCAGCTTAACGCTAGGAAACAATGAGCAGTTCTTC. Looking up the rest from reference TRBV7-3 and TRBJ2-1 gives the full variable domain: GAGVSQTPSNKVTEKGKYVELRCDPISGHTALYWYRQSLGQGPEFLIYFQGTGAADDSGLPNDRFFAVRPEGSVSTLKIQRTERGDSAVYLCASSLTLGNNEQFFGPGTRLTVL.